This is a list of T cell receptor beta chains from one sample in a study of T cells expressing NK-cell markers. TCRdb reanalyzed the 5' RACE reads and collapses them to one entry per CDR3 protein, without DNA. This specimen shows 550,000 or so distinct CDR3 sequences; the ten leading clones hold approximately 4%. Input material: blood T cells: a sorted CD56 or NKG2C T cell subset, CD4+ or CD8+ T cells, or bulk PBMC T cells (not recorded which). Receptor source: a man aged 18 to 29 in good health. Each CDR3 is given with its conserved first and last residue. Fields, in order: CDR3 protein, V gene, J gene.

CASISSGTGWITDTQYF	TRBV28	TRBJ2-3
CASSASLAGGLRNEQFF	TRBV11-2	TRBJ2-1
CASSQVAGSGYTF	TRBV4-1	TRBJ1-2
CSARDLGAEGNTEAFF	TRBV20-1	TRBJ1-1
CASSLQGTVFGKNIQYF	TRBV7-2	TRBJ2-4
CASSRWDSLNTDTQYF	TRBV3-1	TRBJ2-3
CASSPKMNTGELFF	TRBV11-3	TRBJ2-2
CASSLKAAMNTEAFF	TRBV7-2	TRBJ1-1
CASSLDIYSGANVLTF	TRBV9	TRBJ2-6
CASRAGGAKNIQYF	TRBV6-1	TRBJ2-4
CASSWQGDGTDTQYF	TRBV28	TRBJ2-3
CASSLPRTLGETQYF	TRBV12-3/TRBV12-4	TRBJ2-5
CASSPQIQIEQFF	TRBV7-2	TRBJ2-1
CATSRDRSGSSEQYF	TRBV15	TRBJ2-7
CASSLVAGAGQPQHF	TRBV5-1	TRBJ1-5
CASSQKPGLLNTEAFF	TRBV4-3	TRBJ1-1
CASSPTSGGRAEQEQFF	TRBV19	TRBJ2-1
CASSAGNYIYEQYF	TRBV6-2/TRBV6-3	TRBJ2-7
CASSPGQGYSNQPQHF	TRBV2	TRBJ1-5
CASSEFIGASESNEQFF	TRBV10-2	TRBJ2-1
CASSLEGTDYEQYF	TRBV5-1	TRBJ2-7
CAWSVGDSRANEQFF	TRBV30	TRBJ2-1
CASKQGQGGTEAFF	TRBV12-3/TRBV12-4	TRBJ1-1
CSVEGVAGGTTDTQYF	TRBV29-1	TRBJ2-3
CASSPDRSDNEQFF	TRBV18	TRBJ2-1
CASRDRGLGYTF	TRBV25-1	TRBJ1-2
CASSLRLGEQFF	TRBV12-3/TRBV12-4	TRBJ2-1
CASSRDPKGLAGNYNEQFF	TRBV12-3/TRBV12-4	TRBJ2-1